Following are 19 T cell receptor beta chains from one sample sequenced in a study of cytomegalovirus exposure and HLA in healthy donors. Produced via immunoSEQ multiplex PCR; TCRdb's table is partial and in-frame only. The repertoire holds about 140,000 clones, with around 80% as singletons. The sample taken for sequencing was PBMCs. The receptors stem from a man aged 25-45 years in good health and CMV-seropositive.

In this sample, this clone turned up once. The chain combines TRBV30 with TRBJ2-7; perhaps TRBD2 as D (6 bases). Germline-derived CDR1 and CDR2 are GTSNPN and SVGIG (reference sequence). This CDR3 has 13 residues. V lost 3 bases to trimming and J lost 4 bases, with 13 bases between them. The CDR3 reads CAWSAGLPYEQYF. The CDR3, as DNA: TGTGCCTGGAGCGCGGGGCTTCCGTACGAGCAGTACTTC.

The chain carries TRBV5-1 and TRBJ1-1; no reliable D call. CDR3 length equals 13 residues. V dropped 0 bases and J dropped 0 bases, with 3 bases sitting between them. CDR1 SGHRS and CDR2 YFSETQ come from the germline V gene. The CDR3 DNA follows: TGCGCCAGCAGCTTGGCGGTGAACACTGAAGCTTTCTTT. This sequence encodes CASSLAVNTEAFF. Looking up the rest from reference TRBV5-1 and TRBJ1-1 gives the full variable domain: KAGVTQTPRYLIKTRGQQVTLSCSPISGHRSVSWYQQTPGQGLQFLFEYFSETQRNKGNFPGRFSGRQFSNSRSEMNVSTLELGDSALYLCASSLAVNTEAFFGQGTRLTVV.

This chain uses TRBV13 with TRBJ1-2; 7 bases are a match to TRBD1. Per the germline V gene, CDR1 is PRHDT and CDR2 is FYEKMQ (reference sequence). Germline trimming cut 3 bases from V and 3 bases from J; bases unmatched to any gene: 7. The CDR3 length is 15 residues. The CDR3 here is CASSFMGQTDYGYTF. CDR3 bases: TGTGCCAGCAGCTTCATGGGACAGACAGACTATGGCTACACCTTC.

In regard to this clone: At one end the junction does not follow the germline gene, possibly because of a read error. The V and J genes are TRBV15 and TRBJ1-1; possibly TRBD1 for D (6 bases). In germline, CDR1 is LNHNV, CDR2 YYDKDF (reference sequence). The CDR3 extends over 11 amino acids. CDR3 region: CATSRQTTGRF. CDR3 nucleotides: TGTGCCACCAGCAGACAAACGACAGGCAGATTT.

This rearrangement joins TRBV5-1 to TRBJ2-7, with 9 nucleotides matching TRBD2. Germline assignment: CDR1 SGHRS and CDR2 YFSETQ. The length of the CDR3 is 15 residues. V shed 1 base and J 0 bases; nucleotides not matched to a gene: 2. This CDR3 is CASSLSGGNSYEQYF. The CDR3 DNA follows: TGCGCCAGCAGCTTGAGCGGGGGGAACTCCTACGAGCAGTACTTC.

CDR3 DNA sequence: TGTGCCAGCAGTTCCGGGACAGGGGGCTACAATGAGCAGTTCTTC. Translating gives CASSSGTGGYNEQFF. The chain combines TRBV6-5 with TRBJ2-1, with TRBD1 matching 11 bases. Losses at the gene ends were 4 bases for V and 3 bases for J; bases not matched to a gene: 2. The CDR3 extends over 15 amino acids. Germline V gene sequence: CDR1 MNHEY, CDR2 SVGAGI.

The chain recombines TRBV29-1 with TRBJ2-3; 12 positions match TRBD1. J was trimmed by 1 base and V by 8 bases; bases with no gene match: 10. The CDR3 loop spans 16 amino acids. CDR1 is SQVTM and CDR2 is ANQGSEA in the germline V gene. CDR3 amino acids: CSSAGTGGMGTDTQYF. Here the CDR3 DNA reads TGCAGCTCGGCCGGGACAGGGGGCATGGGCACAGATACGCAGTATTTT.

The chain is built from TRBV6-1 and TRBJ1-2; 10 bases match TRBD1. V lost 5 bases, J lost 8 bases, and 8 bases stayed unmatched. The CDR3 covers 14 residues. Germline V gene lookup returns CDR1 MNHNS and CDR2 SASEGT. CDR3 protein: CASSSPGQGLGYTF. CDR3 bases: TGTGCCAGCAGTTCCCCGGGACAGGGGTTGGGCTACACCTTC.

The rearrangement joins TRBV6-6 to TRBJ2-1; 8 nucleotides agree with TRBD1. The CDR3 has 15 amino acids. V trimming: 5 bases; J trimming: 8 bases; junction bases outside the gene matches: 11. Germline CDR1 is MNHNY and CDR2 is SVGAGI (reference sequence). CDR3 DNA sequence: TGTGCCAGCAGTCCGGGACAGGTACGCTTCGATGAGCAGTTCTTC. This codes for CASSPGQVRFDEQFF.

CDR3 region: CASSRQTGELFF. As DNA, the CDR3 is TGTGCCAGCAGTCGACAGACCGGGGAGCTGTTTTTT. The chain has TRBV6-5 and TRBJ2-2; D is possibly TRBD1 (5 bases). CDR1 is MNHEY and CDR2 is SVGAGI in the germline V gene. The CDR3 runs 12 residues. The V end lost 5 bases, the J end lost 5 bases, and 6 bases lay between the germline ends.

The genes are TRBV27 and TRBJ1-1, with 7 bases matching TRBD1. In germline, CDR1 is MNHEY, CDR2 SMNVEV (reference sequence). This CDR3 region has 13 residues. Trimming took 6 bases from V and 2 from J; bases not matched to a gene: 3. CDR3 coding DNA: TGTGCCAGCAGGACAGGGATCAACACTGAAGCTTTCTTT. The encoded protein is CASRTGINTEAFF.

On this clone: A junction boundary mismatches the germline segment, possibly from a read error. This chain connects TRBV7-9 to TRBJ1-3; D remains unclear. CDR3 length: 12 amino acids. From germline, CDR1 is SEHNR and CDR2 FQNEAQ (reference sequence). As DNA, the CDR3 is TGTGCCAGCAGCTTCGAGGGAAGCACCATATATTTT. Residues: CASSFEGSTIYF.

The chain links TRBV2 to TRBJ2-6; a weak D match, TRBD1 (6 bases). Deletions cut 7 bases from V and 0 bases from J, with 13 bases between. Germline loops: CDR1 SNHLY, CDR2 FYNNEI. This CDR3 comprises 16 residues. CDR3 sequence (DNA): TGTGCCAGCACCGGACAGTTATCCTCTGGGGCCAACGTCCTGACTTTC. Amino acids: CASTGQLSSGANVLTF.

This clone was seen only once. The V gene is TRBV27, the J gene TRBJ2-3; 9 bases align to TRBD2. After removal of 6 bases from V and 1 base from J, the junction contained 2 bases not matched to a gene. This CDR3 is built from 14 residues. Germline V gene lookup returns CDR1 MNHEY and CDR2 SMNVEV (reference sequence). Written as DNA, the CDR3 is TGTGCCAGCAGGGGCGGGGGGGGCACAGATACGCAGTATTTT. It encodes CASRGGGGTDTQYF.

The chain joins TRBV29-1 to TRBJ1-1; D gene uncertain. Germline loops: CDR1 SQVTM, CDR2 ANQGSEA. The CDR3 has 14 amino acids. Deletions cut 3 bases from V and 2 bases from J, with 13 bases between. The CDR3 coding sequence is TGCAGCGTTGATCCAGTCTCACCAAACACTGAAGCTTTCTTT. Protein: CSVDPVSPNTEAFF.

The chain carries TRBV15 and TRBJ1-2; 8 nucleotides align to TRBD1. Germline assignment: CDR1 LNHNV and CDR2 YYDKDF (reference sequence). The CDR3 loop spans 16 amino acids. Trimming took 6 bases from V and 2 from J; bases not matched to a gene: 11. The CDR3 here is CATREIGTGWNYGYTF. The CDR3, as DNA: TGTGCCACCAGAGAGATAGGGACAGGTTGGAACTATGGCTACACCTTC.

This rearrangement joins TRBV5-1 to TRBJ1-2, with D maybe TRBD1 (5 bases). The CDR3 sequence is 14 residues long. Trimming left V 4 bases short and J 8 bases short, with 18 bases between. CDR1 SGHRS and CDR2 YFSETQ come from the germline V gene. CDR3 in amino acids: CASSPAGGKRGYTF. The CDR3 DNA is TGCGCCAGCAGCCCGGCCGGGGGGAAGAGGGGCTACACCTTC.

The chain has TRBV19 and TRBJ1-5; D might be TRBD1 (6 bases). The CDR3 totals 14 residues. CDR1 and CDR2 (germline): LNHDA, SQIVND (reference sequence). V lost 4 bases and J 3 bases, leaving 10 bases between the germline ends. The CDR3 is CASSTAGDNQPQHF. In DNA form, the CDR3 reads TGTGCCAGTAGTACGGCAGGGGACAATCAGCCCCAGCATTTT.

The chain combines TRBV7-7 with TRBJ2-1, with 7 bases identical to TRBD1. This CDR3 has 16 amino acids. Germline-derived CDR1 and CDR2 are SSHAT and FNYEAQ (reference sequence). The J segment lost 10 bases and the V segment lost 0 bases, leaving 12 bases of the junction unmatched. The CDR3 sequence is CASSLAGGQPFNEQFF. CDR3 bases: TGTGCCAGCAGCTTAGCAGGGGGACAGCCATTTAACGAGCAGTTCTTC.